The sequence of this T cell receptor (beta chain) was determined in a study of T-cell memory formation after mild COVID-19. The V end was cut by 3 bases, the J end by 0 bases, with 5 bases between. There are 14 residues in the CDR3. TCRdb independently ran MiXCR on the 5' RACE reads; one entry per CDR3 protein. The repertoire holds roughly 600,000 distinct CDR3 sequences, with about a sixth as singletons. There are a few counts of this clonotype. The V call is TRBV12-3 or TRBV12-4, the J call TRBJ1-4; unclear D gene. This sequence was found in an adult woman who had mild COVID-19 (a few samples of this study predate the infection). Cell type and time point are not known. The sequenced material came from PBMCs or a T cell subset sorted from them (not recorded which). In DNA form, the CDR3 reads TGTGCCAGCAGTTTCTCCGCAACTAATGAAAAACTGTTTTTT. Amino acid sequence: CASSFSATNEKLFF.